A selection of T cell receptor beta chains follows, all from one sample in a study of cytomegalovirus exposure and HLA in healthy donors. TCRdb's table, derived via immunoSEQ multiplex PCR, lists solely in-frame clones and lacks some. The profile shows some 130,000 clones, about four fifths of them singletons. The sequencing input was PBMCs. These receptors originate from a woman in her thirties or forties in good health and CMV-seronegative. Each CDR3 is given with its conserved first and last residue. The D gene is left open where the match is weak. The listing skips clone size in some rows; elsewhere it reads once, few, many or a size class.

j_gene: TRBJ2-3; abundance: NA; d_gene: NA; v_gene: TRBV5-4; CDR3aa: CASSQSAGATDTQYF; CDR3nt: TGTGCCAGCAGCCAGAGTGCGGGGGCGACAGATACGCAGTATTTT
j_gene: TRBJ2-3; abundance: NA; d_gene: TRBD1; v_gene: TRBV5-1; CDR3aa: CASSWQGDTDTQYF; CDR3nt: TGCGCCAGCAGCTGGCAGGGGGACACAGATACGCAGTATTTT
j_gene: TRBJ2-7; abundance: NA; d_gene: NA; v_gene: TRBV28; CDR3aa: CASSLSSRGHEQYF; CDR3nt: TGTGCCAGCAGTTTATCATCCAGGGGCCACGAGCAGTACTTC
j_gene: TRBJ2-2; abundance: NA; d_gene: TRBD2; v_gene: TRBV5-1; CDR3aa: CASSLGASGANTGELFF; CDR3nt: TGCGCCAGCAGCTTGGGGGCTAGCGGGGCCAACACCGGGGAGCTGTTTTTT
j_gene: TRBJ1-2; abundance: NA; d_gene: TRBD1; v_gene: TRBV12-5; CDR3aa: CASGLTTGDYTF; CDR3nt: TGTGCTAGTGGTTTGACAACAGGGGACTACACCTTC
j_gene: TRBJ2-7; abundance: NA; d_gene: NA; v_gene: TRBV7-2; CDR3aa: CASSRSGIAPQYF; CDR3nt: TGTGCCAGCAGCCGATCGGGGATTGCCCCCCAGTACTTC
j_gene: TRBJ1-2; abundance: NA; d_gene: NA; v_gene: TRBV4-1; CDR3aa: CASSPSLLAANYGYTF; CDR3nt: TGCGCCAGCAGCCCATCCCTTTTGGCAGCTAACTATGGCTACACCTTC
j_gene: TRBJ1-1; abundance: NA; d_gene: TRBD1; v_gene: TRBV4-2; CDR3aa: CASSQDHRGAEAFF; CDR3nt: TGTGCCAGCAGCCAAGATCACAGGGGTGCTGAAGCTTTCTTT
j_gene: TRBJ2-3; abundance: NA; d_gene: TRBD1; v_gene: TRBV5-1; CDR3aa: CASSPGQGWTDTQYF; CDR3nt: TGCGCCAGCAGCCCCGGACAGGGCTGGACAGATACGCAGTATTTT
j_gene: TRBJ1-4; abundance: NA; d_gene: TRBD1; v_gene: TRBV4-3; CDR3aa: CASSQRTGIEKLFF; CDR3nt: TGCGCCAGCAGCCAACGGACAGGGATCGAAAAACTGTTTTTT
j_gene: TRBJ2-5; abundance: NA; d_gene: NA; v_gene: TRBV29-1; CDR3aa: CSVEVGGWAGQETQYF; CDR3nt: TGCAGCGTTGAAGTGGGCGGGTGGGCAGGACAAGAGACCCAGTACTTC
j_gene: TRBJ2-6; abundance: NA; d_gene: NA; v_gene: TRBV6-4; CDR3aa: CASSDSVASGANVLTF; CDR3nt: TGTGCCAGCAGTGACTCCGTGGCCTCTGGGGCCAACGTCCTGACTTTC
j_gene: TRBJ1-1; abundance: NA; d_gene: NA; v_gene: TRBV10-3; CDR3aa: CAISVGQRNTEAFF; CDR3nt: TGTGCCATCAGTGTTGGACAGAGGAACACTGAAGCTTTCTTT
j_gene: TRBJ2-7; abundance: NA; d_gene: TRBD1; v_gene: TRBV7-8; CDR3aa: CASSLDVRGHEQYF; CDR3nt: TGTGCCAGCAGCTTAGATGTCAGGGGGCATGAGCAGTACTTC
j_gene: TRBJ1-6; abundance: NA; d_gene: TRBD1; v_gene: TRBV4-3; CDR3aa: CASRDRAAGYNSPLHF; CDR3nt: TGCGCCAGCAGAGACAGGGCCGCGGGCTATAATTCACCCCTCCACTTT
j_gene: TRBJ2-7; abundance: NA; d_gene: NA; v_gene: TRBV13; CDR3aa: CASSLSVTSMYEQYF; CDR3nt: TGTGCCAGCAGCTTAAGTGTCACCTCTATGTACGAGCAGTACTTC
j_gene: TRBJ2-1; abundance: NA; d_gene: TRBD2; v_gene: TRBV7-9; CDR3aa: CASTPRAVAGYNEQFF; CDR3nt: TGTGCCAGCACCCCTAGGGCGGTAGCGGGCTACAATGAGCAGTTCTTC
j_gene: TRBJ1-6; abundance: NA; d_gene: TRBD1; v_gene: TRBV20-1; CDR3aa: CSASHRDRVGF; CDR3nt: TGCAGTGCTAGCCATCGGGACAGGGTAGGGTTT
j_gene: TRBJ2-3; abundance: NA; d_gene: TRBD1; v_gene: TRBV14; CDR3aa: CASSPTPGQPEKGTDTQYF; CDR3nt: TGTGCCAGCAGCCCTACCCCGGGACAGCCGGAGAAGGGCACAGATACGCAGTATTTT
j_gene: TRBJ2-7; abundance: NA; d_gene: TRBD1; v_gene: TRBV6-5; CDR3aa: CASSSQGTGVYEQYF; CDR3nt: TGTGCCAGCAGCAGCCAGGGGACAGGGGTCTACGAGCAGTACTTC
j_gene: TRBJ1-2; abundance: NA; d_gene: TRBD1; v_gene: TRBV7-6; CDR3aa: CASSPGTGSSYGYTF; CDR3nt: TGTGCCAGCAGCCCCGGGACAGGGAGTAGCTATGGCTACACCTTC
j_gene: TRBJ2-5; abundance: NA; d_gene: TRBD2; v_gene: TRBV9; CDR3aa: CASSGGGGETQYF; CDR3nt: TGTGCCAGCAGCGGTGGCGGGGGGGAGACCCAGTACTTC
j_gene: TRBJ1-1; abundance: few; d_gene: TRBD1; v_gene: TRBV6-5; CDR3aa: CASSYSTAGQLEAFF; CDR3nt: TGTGCCAGCAGTTACTCTACCGCGGGACAGTTAGAAGCTTTCTTT
j_gene: TRBJ2-5; abundance: few; d_gene: TRBD1; v_gene: TRBV5-8; CDR3aa: CASSLVPRGRETQYF; CDR3nt: TGTGCCAGCAGCTTGGTCCCCAGGGGGAGAGAGACCCAGTACTTC
j_gene: TRBJ1-2; abundance: NA; d_gene: NA; v_gene: TRBV10-3; CDR3aa: CAISVSPGRGYTF; CDR3nt: TGTGCCATCAGTGTCTCGCCAGGTCGCGGCTACACCTTC
j_gene: TRBJ2-7; abundance: NA; d_gene: TRBD1; v_gene: TRBV29-1; CDR3aa: CSVVDRGTYEQYF; CDR3nt: TGCAGCGTTGTTGACAGGGGAACCTACGAGCAGTACTTC
j_gene: TRBJ1-1; abundance: NA; d_gene: TRBD1; v_gene: TRBV5-1; CDR3aa: CASSPGTGGPTEAFF; CDR3nt: TGCGCCAGCAGCCCCGGGACAGGGGGCCCCACTGAAGCTTTCTTT
j_gene: TRBJ2-7; abundance: NA; d_gene: TRBD1; v_gene: TRBV29-1; CDR3aa: CSVTRRTGVYEQYF; CDR3nt: TGCAGCGTTACTCGTAGGACAGGGGTCTACGAGCAGTACTTC
j_gene: TRBJ2-7; abundance: few; d_gene: TRBD1; v_gene: TRBV27; CDR3aa: CASSLGQGRSPFF; CDR3nt: TGTGCCAGCAGTTTGGGACAGGGGAGGTCCCCCTTCTTC
j_gene: TRBJ2-3; abundance: NA; d_gene: NA; v_gene: TRBV6-5; CDR3aa: CASRHRGASTDTQYF; CDR3nt: TGTGCCAGCAGACACCGGGGGGCTAGCACAGATACGCAGTATTTT
j_gene: TRBJ2-7; abundance: NA; d_gene: TRBD1; v_gene: TRBV30; CDR3aa: CAWRNRGSSSYEQYF; CDR3nt: TGTGCCTGGAGGAACAGGGGTTCCAGCTCCTACGAGCAGTACTTC
j_gene: TRBJ2-7; abundance: NA; d_gene: NA; v_gene: TRBV30; CDR3aa: CAWSLTATYEQYF; CDR3nt: TGTGCCTGGAGTTTGACAGCTACCTACGAGCAGTACTTC
j_gene: TRBJ1-3; abundance: NA; d_gene: NA; v_gene: TRBV5-1; CDR3aa: CASSLGFPRAGNTIYF; CDR3nt: TGCGCCAGCAGCTTAGGATTCCCCAGGGCAGGAAACACCATATATTTT
j_gene: TRBJ2-7; abundance: once; d_gene: NA; v_gene: TRBV7-9; CDR3aa: CASSLEQSSYEQYF; CDR3nt: TGTGCCAGCAGCTTAGAACAGAGCTCCTACGAGCAGTACTTC
j_gene: TRBJ2-7; abundance: NA; d_gene: TRBD1; v_gene: TRBV6-1; CDR3aa: CASSEAGDRAYEQYF; CDR3nt: TGTGCCAGCAGTGAAGCAGGCGACAGGGCCTACGAGCAGTACTTC
j_gene: TRBJ1-3; abundance: once; d_gene: TRBD1; v_gene: TRBV5-1; CDR3aa: CASSPGTGSLGVYF; CDR3nt: TGCGCCAGCAGCCCCGGGACAGGGTCCCTAGGAGTATATTTT
j_gene: TRBJ2-7; abundance: NA; d_gene: TRBD1; v_gene: TRBV5-8; CDR3aa: CASSRDSHSYEQYF; CDR3nt: TGTGCCAGCAGCCGGGACAGTCATTCCTACGAGCAGTACTTC
j_gene: TRBJ1-2; abundance: NA; d_gene: NA; v_gene: TRBV2; CDR3aa: CASSDFLDRGGYTF; CDR3nt: TGTGCCAGCAGTGATTTTCTTGACAGAGGTGGCTACACCTTC
j_gene: TRBJ1-4; abundance: once; d_gene: TRBD1; v_gene: TRBV5-6; CDR3aa: CASSFRQGVEKLFF; CDR3nt: TGTGCCAGCAGCTTCAGACAGGGAGTTGAAAAACTGTTTTTT
j_gene: TRBJ1-2; abundance: NA; d_gene: NA; v_gene: TRBV5-1; CDR3aa: CASRSRTEWDYGYTF; CDR3nt: TGCGCCAGCAGATCGCGGACAGAATGGGACTATGGCTACACCTTC
j_gene: TRBJ2-7; abundance: NA; d_gene: NA; v_gene: TRBV4-1; CDR3aa: CASSQVFPFSGTNSYEQYF; CDR3nt: TGCGCCAGCAGCCAAGTATTCCCGTTTTCCGGGACAAACTCCTACGAGCAGTACTTC
j_gene: TRBJ2-7; abundance: NA; d_gene: TRBD1; v_gene: TRBV19; CDR3aa: CASSTGQGRAYEQYF; CDR3nt: TGTGCCAGTAGTACAGGACAGGGCCGTGCTTACGAGCAGTACTTC
j_gene: TRBJ2-6; abundance: NA; d_gene: TRBD1; v_gene: TRBV14; CDR3aa: CASSRLQGIHSGANVLTF; CDR3nt: TGTGCCAGCAGCCGGTTACAGGGGATCCACTCTGGGGCCAACGTCCTGACTTTC
j_gene: TRBJ1-2; abundance: NA; d_gene: TRBD1; v_gene: TRBV11-1; CDR3aa: CASSPRRTGGGYTF; CDR3nt: TGTGCCAGCAGCCCCCGAAGGACAGGGGGAGGCTACACCTTC
j_gene: TRBJ1-5; abundance: NA; d_gene: TRBD1; v_gene: TRBV6-5; CDR3aa: CASSYSRDRNQPQHF; CDR3nt: TGTGCCAGCAGTTACTCGCGGGACAGGAATCAGCCCCAGCATTTT
j_gene: TRBJ1-1; abundance: NA; d_gene: NA; v_gene: TRBV14; CDR3aa: CASSQPLNTEAFF; CDR3nt: TGTGCCAGCAGCCAACCTCTTAACACTGAAGCTTTCTTT
j_gene: TRBJ1-4; abundance: NA; d_gene: TRBD1; v_gene: TRBV28; CDR3aa: CASSETGGPFEKLFF; CDR3nt: TGTGCCAGCAGTGAGACAGGGGGCCCGTTCGAAAAACTGTTTTTT
j_gene: TRBJ2-1; abundance: NA; d_gene: NA; v_gene: TRBV2; CDR3aa: CASSLDSSYNEQFF; CDR3nt: TGTGCCAGCAGTCTTGATAGCTCCTACAATGAGCAGTTCTTC
j_gene: TRBJ1-2; abundance: NA; d_gene: NA; v_gene: TRBV29-1; CDR3aa: CSVEDYRPANYGYTF; CDR3nt: TGCAGCGTTGAAGATTACAGGCCGGCTAACTATGGCTACACCTTC